These 6 T cell receptor beta chains originate from one sample sequenced in a study of blood T cells in healthy people across ages. The second PCR ran about 6 to 11 cycles with a sample-barcoded 5' primer and J-beta primers. MiXCR, applied by TCRdb to the 5' RACE reads, yields one record per CDR3 protein. In the table there are 660,000 or so distinct CDR3 sequences, around three fifths of which are singletons. What was sequenced was blood. The receptor source for this set is a man aged 55 to 69 in good health.

V gene TRBV12-3 or TRBV12-4 combines with J gene TRBJ1-3; possible D gene TRBD1, 6 bases. The CDR3 loop spans 15 amino acids. V lost 6 bases and J 0 bases, leaving 12 bases between the germline ends. The CDR3 loop reads CASRPHRASGNTIYF. The CDR3 nucleotides read TGTGCCAGCAGACCCCACAGGGCCTCTGGAAACACCATATATTTT.

The gene calls are TRBV11-2 and TRBJ2-1, with TRBD2 as a possible D gene (5 bases). V shed 3 bases and J shed 4 bases, with 13 bases lying between them. The CDR3 is 15 amino acids. CDR1 and CDR2 (germline): SGHAT, FQNNGV. CDR3 loop: CASSLRRDPYNEQFF. The DNA for the CDR3 is TGTGCCAGCAGCTTGCGTCGGGATCCTTACAATGAGCAGTTCTTC.

This clonotype was recorded at least ten times. The rearrangement uses TRBV2 and TRBJ2-7; TRBD2 is a possible D gene (5 bases). The germline V gene has CDR1 SNHLY and CDR2 FYNNEI. This CDR3 has 14 residues. V lost 7 bases to trimming and J lost 2 bases, with 15 bases between them. The CDR3 DNA follows: TGTGCCAGCATGACCCGAATCGGGGCCTACGAGCAGTACTTC. Residues: CASMTRIGAYEQYF.

The V call is TRBV20-1, the J call TRBJ1-4, with 9 bases matching TRBD1. V lost 0 bases and J lost 8; bases outside the gene matches: 10. Germline V lookup: CDR1 DFQATT, CDR2 SNEGSKA (reference sequence). This CDR3 has 16 amino acids. Here the CDR3 DNA reads TGCAGTGCTAGAGATCTGGCGGGACAGGGTGGAGAAAAACTGTTTTTT. This codes for CSARDLAGQGGEKLFF.

This clonotype came up a few times. This chain links TRBV12-3 or TRBV12-4 with TRBJ2-7; 9 nucleotides align to TRBD2. This CDR3 contains 16 residues. Losses at the gene ends were 5 bases for V and 0 bases for J; bases not matched to a gene: 8. The CDR3 protein is CASSPGASGASYEQYF. CDR3 coding DNA: TGTGCCAGCAGTCCTGGGGCTAGCGGGGCCTCCTACGAGCAGTACTTC.

The chain recombines TRBV10-1 with TRBJ2-7; TRBD2 is a possible D gene (5 bases). Germline V gene sequence: CDR1 WNHNN, CDR2 SYGVQD (reference sequence). V dropped 5 bases and J dropped 5 bases, with 13 bases sitting between them. The CDR3 covers 13 residues. CDR3 DNA sequence: TGCGCCAGCAGTAACGGAGGTCTTGACGAGCAGTACTTC. This encodes CASSNGGLDEQYF.